This passage covers 6 T cell receptor beta chains from one sample sequenced in a study of Ad26.COV2.S vaccination and SARS-CoV-2 variants. Clones were read by immunoSEQ multiplex PCR, and TCRdb kept only the in-frame ones, dropping some. The sample lists around 420,000 clones; around nine tenths were seen once. Treatment here: about 20 received Ad26.COV2.S at low or high dose, single or two shots; roughly five received placebo; per-sample allocation not given. Collection of samples fell on day 63 after the first vaccine or placebo injection. Sequencing used peripheral blood, obtained in a trial of Ad26.COV2.S vaccine versus placebo. The receptor source for this set is a person between 18 and 59 years old who received the Ad26.COV2.S COVID-19 vaccine or a placebo.

The rearrangement links TRBV2 to TRBJ2-1, with a possible D match to TRBD2 (6 bases). V shed 5 bases and J shed 7 bases, with 15 bases lying between them. The germline V gene encodes CDR1 SNHLY and CDR2 FYNNEI. The CDR3 has 14 amino acids. CDR3 bases: TGTGCCAGCAGTTCCGGTGGAGGGGTGAATGAGCAGTTCTTC. As protein: CASSSGGGVNEQFF.

This clone showed up just once. The CDR3 sequence is CASSFRGVEQFF. DNA for the CDR3: TGTGCCAGCAGTTTTCGGGGTGTTGAGCAGTTCTTC. The chain combines TRBV12-3 or TRBV12-4 with TRBJ2-1; tentative D call: TRBD2 (5 bases). The CDR3 consists of 12 residues. Trimming removed 3 bases from V and 9 bases from J, with 9 bases in between.

The V and J genes are TRBV6-5 and TRBJ2-7; the D call may be TRBD1 or TRBD2 (5 bases each). The CDR3 sequence is 16 residues long. Germline lookup yields CDR1 MNHEY and CDR2 SVGAGI. Trimming stripped 0 bases from V and 0 bases from J, with 12 bases between. The CDR3 bases are TGTGCCAGCAGTTACTCTCCGGGGACCCACTCCTACGAGCAGTACTTC. Amino acids: CASSYSPGTHSYEQYF.

The rearrangement links TRBV2 to TRBJ1-1; unclear D gene. The V end was cut by 4 bases, the J end by 1 base, with 10 bases between. The CDR3 covers 14 residues. Germline V gene data show CDR1 as SNHLY and CDR2 as FYNNEI. The DNA of the CDR3 is TGTGCCAGCAGTGCGTACGGGAGGAACACTGAAGCTTTCTTT. This gives the protein CASSAYGRNTEAFF.

The chain links TRBV7-2 to TRBJ2-6; 10 bases match TRBD1. The ends lost 5 bases at V and 2 bases at J; junction bases unmatched: 9. The CDR3 is made up of 18 amino acids. Germline lookup yields CDR1 SGHTA and CDR2 FQGNSA. CDR3 DNA sequence: TGTGCCAGCAGCCTAGACAGGGGGCTACGTGCTGGGGCCAACGTCCTGACTTTC. Protein sequence: CASSLDRGLRAGANVLTF.

For the CDR3, the DNA is TGTGCCAGTAAGGGACAGACTCTCACTGAAGCTTTCTTT. Protein product: CASKGQTLTEAFF. V gene TRBV19 combines with J gene TRBJ1-1; 7 positions match TRBD1. Germline assignment: CDR1 LNHDA and CDR2 SQIVND (reference sequence). The length of the CDR3 is 13 residues. Trimming cost V 7 bases and J 4 bases; bases outside gene matches: 6.